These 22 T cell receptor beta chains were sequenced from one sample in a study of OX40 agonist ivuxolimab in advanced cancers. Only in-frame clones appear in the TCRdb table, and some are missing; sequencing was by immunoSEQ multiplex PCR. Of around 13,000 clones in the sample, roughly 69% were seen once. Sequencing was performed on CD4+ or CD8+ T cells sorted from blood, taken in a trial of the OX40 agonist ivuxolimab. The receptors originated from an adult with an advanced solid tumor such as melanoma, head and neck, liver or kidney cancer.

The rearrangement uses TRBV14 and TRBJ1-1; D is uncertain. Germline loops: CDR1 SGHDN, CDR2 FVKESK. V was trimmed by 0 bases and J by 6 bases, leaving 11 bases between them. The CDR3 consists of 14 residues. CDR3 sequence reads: CASSQEALRAEAFF. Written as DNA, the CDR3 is TGTGCCAGCAGCCAAGAAGCCCTGCGGGCTGAAGCTTTCTTT.

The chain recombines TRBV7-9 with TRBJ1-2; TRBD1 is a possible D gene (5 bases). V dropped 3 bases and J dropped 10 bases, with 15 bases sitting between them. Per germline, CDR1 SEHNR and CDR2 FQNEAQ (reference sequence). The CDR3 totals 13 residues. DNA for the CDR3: TGTGCCAGCAGCTTCGGGACGCCGAGCCCCTACACCTTC. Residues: CASSFGTPSPYTF.

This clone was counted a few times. The CDR3 nucleotides read TGCGCCAGCAGCGGTACCGGGACAGGGGGACCCAAAAACATTCAGTACTTC. Its protein product is CASSGTGTGGPKNIQYF. The chain employs TRBV5-1 and TRBJ2-4; the match to TRBD1 covers 11 bases. The V gene end was trimmed by 4 bases and the J gene end by 2 bases; junction bases not matched to a gene: 8. From germline, CDR1 is SGHRS and CDR2 YFSETQ. The CDR3 extends over 17 amino acids.

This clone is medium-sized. This CDR3 reads CASSLGPYNEQFF. The CDR3 bases are TGTGCCAGCAGCCTCGGACCCTACAATGAGCAGTTCTTC. This chain joins TRBV28 and TRBJ2-1; D is undetermined. The germline V gene has CDR1 MDHEN and CDR2 SYDVKM. V lost 6 bases to trimming and J lost 2 bases, with 8 bases between them. The CDR3 has 13 amino acids.

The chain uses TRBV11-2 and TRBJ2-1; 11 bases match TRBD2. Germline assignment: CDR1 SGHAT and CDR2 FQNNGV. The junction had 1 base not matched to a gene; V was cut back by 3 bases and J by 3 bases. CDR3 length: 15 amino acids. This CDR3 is CASSFTSGGYNEQFF. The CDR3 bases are TGTGCCAGCAGCTTTACTAGCGGGGGCTACAATGAGCAGTTCTTC.

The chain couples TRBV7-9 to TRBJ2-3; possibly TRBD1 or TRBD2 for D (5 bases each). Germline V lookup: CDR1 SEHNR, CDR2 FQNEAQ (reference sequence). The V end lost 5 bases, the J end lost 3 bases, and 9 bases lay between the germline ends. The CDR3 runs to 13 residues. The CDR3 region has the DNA TGTGCCAGCAGCCCCGGGGCGACAGATACGCAGTATTTT. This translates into CASSPGATDTQYF.

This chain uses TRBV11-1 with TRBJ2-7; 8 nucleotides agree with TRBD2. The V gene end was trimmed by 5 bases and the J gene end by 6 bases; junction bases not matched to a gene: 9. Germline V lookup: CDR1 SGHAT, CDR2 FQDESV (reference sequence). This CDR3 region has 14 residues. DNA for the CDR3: TGTGCCAGCAGCCTCGCGGGGGGCCGGAGCGAGCAGTACTTC. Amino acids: CASSLAGGRSEQYF.

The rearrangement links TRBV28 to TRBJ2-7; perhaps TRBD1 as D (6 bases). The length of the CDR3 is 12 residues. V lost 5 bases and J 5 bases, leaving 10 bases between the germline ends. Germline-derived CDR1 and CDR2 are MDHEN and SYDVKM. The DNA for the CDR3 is TGTGCCAGCAGTCACCAGGGGAACGAGCAGTACTTC. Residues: CASSHQGNEQYF.

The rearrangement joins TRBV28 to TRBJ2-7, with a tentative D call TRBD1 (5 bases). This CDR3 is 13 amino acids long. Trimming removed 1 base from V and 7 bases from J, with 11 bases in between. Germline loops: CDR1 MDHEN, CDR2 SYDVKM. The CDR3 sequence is CASSLFGAGEQYF. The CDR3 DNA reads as TGTGCCAGCAGTTTATTTGGGGCTGGGGAGCAGTACTTC.

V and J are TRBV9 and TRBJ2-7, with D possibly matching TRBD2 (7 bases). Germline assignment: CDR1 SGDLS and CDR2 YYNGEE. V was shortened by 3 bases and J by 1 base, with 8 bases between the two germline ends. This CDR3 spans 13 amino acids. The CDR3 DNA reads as TGTGCCAGCAGCGAGGGGGGGTCCTACGAGCAGTACTTC. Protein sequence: CASSEGGSYEQYF. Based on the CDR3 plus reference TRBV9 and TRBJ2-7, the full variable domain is DSGVTQTPKHLITATGQRVTLRCSPRSGDLSVYWYQQSLDQGLQFLIQYYNGEERAKGNILERFSAQQFPDLHSELNLSSLELGDSALYFCASSEGGSYEQYFGPGTRLTVT.

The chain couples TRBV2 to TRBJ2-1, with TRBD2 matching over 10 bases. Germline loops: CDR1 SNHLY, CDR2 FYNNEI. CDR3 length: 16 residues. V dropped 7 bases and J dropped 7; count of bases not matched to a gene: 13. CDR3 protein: CASMWPSGGLGNEQFF. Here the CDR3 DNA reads TGTGCCAGCATGTGGCCTAGCGGGGGTCTTGGGAATGAGCAGTTCTTC.

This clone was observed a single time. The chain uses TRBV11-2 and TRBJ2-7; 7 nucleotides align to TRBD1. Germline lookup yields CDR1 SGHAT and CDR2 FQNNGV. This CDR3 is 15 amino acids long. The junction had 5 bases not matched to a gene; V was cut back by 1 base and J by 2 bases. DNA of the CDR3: TGTGCCAGCAGCTTAGGAAGGGGGCTCCCCTACGAGCAGTACTTC. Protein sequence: CASSLGRGLPYEQYF.

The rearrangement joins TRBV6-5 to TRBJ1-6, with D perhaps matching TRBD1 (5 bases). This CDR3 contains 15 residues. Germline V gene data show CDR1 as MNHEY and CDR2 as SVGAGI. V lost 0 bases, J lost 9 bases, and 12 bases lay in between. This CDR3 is CASSYSGELGSPLHF. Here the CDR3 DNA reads TGTGCCAGCAGTTACTCGGGGGAACTAGGTTCACCCCTCCACTTT.

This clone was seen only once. CDR3 loop: CASSWTDNSPLHF. For the CDR3, the DNA is TGTGCCAGTAGTTGGACAGATAATTCACCCCTCCACTTT. This sequence joins TRBV19 and TRBJ1-6; D is possibly TRBD1 (6 bases). The CDR3 runs to 13 residues. Germline V lookup: CDR1 LNHDA, CDR2 SQIVND (reference sequence). Trimming removed 5 bases from V and 5 bases from J, with 7 bases in between.

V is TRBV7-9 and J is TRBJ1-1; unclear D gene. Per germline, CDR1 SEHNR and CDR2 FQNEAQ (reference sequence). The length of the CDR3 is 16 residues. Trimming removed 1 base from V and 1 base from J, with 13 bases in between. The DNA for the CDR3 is TGTGCCAGCAGCTTAGTTGAGAGGACCGGGAACACTGAAGCTTTCTTT. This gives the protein CASSLVERTGNTEAFF.

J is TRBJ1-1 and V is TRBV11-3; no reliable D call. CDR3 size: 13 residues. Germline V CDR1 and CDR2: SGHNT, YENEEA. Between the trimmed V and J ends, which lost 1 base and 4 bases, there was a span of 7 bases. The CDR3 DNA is TGTGCCAGCAGCTTAGCTCGGGGCACTGAAGCTTTCTTT. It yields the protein CASSLARGTEAFF.

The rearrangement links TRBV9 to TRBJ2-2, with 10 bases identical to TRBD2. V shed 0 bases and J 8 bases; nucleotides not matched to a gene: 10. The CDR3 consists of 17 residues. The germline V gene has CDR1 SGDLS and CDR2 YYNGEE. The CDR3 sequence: CASSVGAGGHLIGELFF. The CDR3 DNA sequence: TGTGCCAGCAGCGTAGGAGCGGGAGGGCATCTTATAGGGGAGCTGTTTTTT.

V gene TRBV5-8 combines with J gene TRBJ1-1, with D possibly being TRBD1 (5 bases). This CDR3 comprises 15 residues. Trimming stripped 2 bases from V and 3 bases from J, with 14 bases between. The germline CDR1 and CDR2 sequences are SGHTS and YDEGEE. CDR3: CASSFKGRMYTEAFF. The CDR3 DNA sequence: TGTGCCAGCAGCTTTAAGGGGAGGATGTACACTGAAGCTTTCTTT.

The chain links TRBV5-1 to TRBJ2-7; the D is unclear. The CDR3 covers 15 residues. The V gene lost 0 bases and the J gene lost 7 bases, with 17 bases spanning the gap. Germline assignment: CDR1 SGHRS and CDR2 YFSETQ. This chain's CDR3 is CASSLVSDSPIEQYF. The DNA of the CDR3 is TGCGCCAGCAGCTTGGTCTCAGACTCTCCTATAGAGCAGTACTTC.

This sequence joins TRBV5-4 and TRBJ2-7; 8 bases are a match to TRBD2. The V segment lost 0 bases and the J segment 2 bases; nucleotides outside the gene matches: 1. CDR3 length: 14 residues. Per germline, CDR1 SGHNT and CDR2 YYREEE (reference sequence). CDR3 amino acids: CASSLVGRAYEQYF. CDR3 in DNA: TGTGCCAGCAGCTTGGTCGGGAGGGCCTACGAGCAGTACTTC.

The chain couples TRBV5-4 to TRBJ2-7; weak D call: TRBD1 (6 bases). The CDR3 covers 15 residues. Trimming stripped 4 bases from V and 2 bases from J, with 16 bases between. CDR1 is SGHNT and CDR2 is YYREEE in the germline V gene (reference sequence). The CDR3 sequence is CASSPPGARPYEQYF. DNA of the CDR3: TGTGCCAGCAGCCCTCCAGGGGCCAGACCCTACGAGCAGTACTTC.

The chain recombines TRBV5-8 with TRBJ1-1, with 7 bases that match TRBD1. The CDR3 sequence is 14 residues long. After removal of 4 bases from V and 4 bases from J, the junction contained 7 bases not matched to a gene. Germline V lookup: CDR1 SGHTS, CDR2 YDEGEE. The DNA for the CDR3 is TGTGCCAGCAGCACCCGACAGGGTTTCACTGAAGCTTTCTTT. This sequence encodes CASSTRQGFTEAFF.